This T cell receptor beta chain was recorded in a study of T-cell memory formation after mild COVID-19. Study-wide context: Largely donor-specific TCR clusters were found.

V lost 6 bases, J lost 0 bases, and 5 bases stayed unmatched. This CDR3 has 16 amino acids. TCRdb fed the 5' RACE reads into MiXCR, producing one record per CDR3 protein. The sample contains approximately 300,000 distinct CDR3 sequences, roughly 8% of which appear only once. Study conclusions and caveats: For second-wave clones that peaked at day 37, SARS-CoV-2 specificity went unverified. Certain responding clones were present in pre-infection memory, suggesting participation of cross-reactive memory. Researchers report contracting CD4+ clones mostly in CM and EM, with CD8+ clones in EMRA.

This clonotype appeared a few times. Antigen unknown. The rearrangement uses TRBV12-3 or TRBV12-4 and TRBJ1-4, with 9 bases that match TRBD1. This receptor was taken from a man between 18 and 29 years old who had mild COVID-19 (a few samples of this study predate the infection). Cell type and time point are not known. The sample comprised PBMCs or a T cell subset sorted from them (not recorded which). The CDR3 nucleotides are TGTGCCAGCAGGGGAGGACAGGGGCCAACTAATGAAAAACTGTTTTTT. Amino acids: CASRGGQGPTNEKLFF.